These 32 T cell receptor beta chains were all obtained from the same sample, sequenced in a study of cytomegalovirus exposure and HLA in healthy donors. The table came from immunoSEQ multiplex PCR; TCRdb's copy has only in-frame clones and leaves some out. The repertoire includes 100,000 to 150,000 clones, 80% to 90% of them detected once, and approximately 4.5% sits in the top ten. The sample consisted of PBMCs. The receptors were sampled from a young man in good health and CMV-seropositive.

The chain recombines TRBV27 with TRBJ2-7; D may be TRBD1 (5 bases). This CDR3 contains 13 residues. Trimming removed 3 bases at V and 5 bases at J, with 11 bases between. Germline lookup yields CDR1 MNHEY and CDR2 SMNVEV (reference sequence). The CDR3 DNA reads as TGTGCCAGCAGTTTGACATCAGGGCACGAGCAGTACTTC. Translating it yields CASSLTSGHEQYF.

The genes are TRBV5-3 and TRBJ2-1; TRBD1 might be the D (7 bases). TRBV5-3 carries the ORF label, with uncertain function. This CDR3 contains 14 residues. The ends were cut back, 1 base at V and 9 bases at J, with 14 bases in the middle. In DNA, the CDR3 is TGTGCCAGAAGCTTGAGGAGGGGGCGCGGTGAGCAGTTCTTC. Amino acid sequence: CARSLRRGRGEQFF.

This clone was recorded only once. The rearrangement uses TRBV2 and TRBJ1-4; perhaps TRBD1 as D (5 bases). Germline V gene sequence: CDR1 SNHLY, CDR2 FYNNEI. The CDR3 runs 13 residues. V was trimmed by 6 bases and J by 5 bases, leaving 10 bases between them. The CDR3 DNA reads as TGTGCCAGCAGCGGAGGGACGAATGAAAAACTGTTTTTT. Protein: CASSGGTNEKLFF. Full variable domain (remainder filled in from reference TRBV2 and TRBJ1-4): EPEVTQTPSHQVTQMGQEVILRCVPISNHLYFYWYRQILGQKVEFLVSFYNNEISEKSEIFDDQFSVERPDGSNFTLKIRSTKLEDSAMYFCASSGGTNEKLFFGSGTQLSVL.

The chain is built from TRBV7-9 and TRBJ2-5; 8 positions agree with TRBD1. V shed 3 bases, J shed 7 bases, and the junction held 7 bases outside the gene matches. The CDR3 contains 14 residues. Germline V gives CDR1 SEHNR, CDR2 FQNEAQ (reference sequence). Written as DNA, the CDR3 is TGTGCCAGCAGCTTCAGGGGGCAGCAGACGACCCAGTACTTC. Amino acids: CASSFRGQQTTQYF.

There are a few counts of this clone. V and J are TRBV6-4 and TRBJ2-3, with a possible D match to TRBD1 (7 bases). The CDR3 runs 14 residues. Germline CDR1 reads MRHNA; CDR2 reads SNTAGT. The V and J ends lost 3 bases and 2 bases respectively, with 9 bases between them. The chain's CDR3 is CASSEEGATDTQYF. In DNA, the CDR3 is TGTGCCAGCAGTGAGGAGGGGGCCACAGATACGCAGTATTTT.

The chain uses TRBV27 and TRBJ2-7; no clear D. The CDR3 is made up of 11 amino acids. Germline loops: CDR1 MNHEY, CDR2 SMNVEV (reference sequence). V lost 2 bases, J lost 7 bases, and 6 bases lay in between. The DNA of the CDR3 is TGTGCCAGCAGTTTAGGAGTGGAGCAGTACTTC. Translation gives CASSLGVEQYF.

As DNA, the CDR3 is TGTGCCAGCAGCTCCGGGACAGTGCCTAACTATGGCTACACCTTC. Amino acid sequence: CASSSGTVPNYGYTF. The chain has TRBV5-6 and TRBJ1-2; 7 bases fit TRBD1. Per germline, CDR1 SGHDT and CDR2 YYEEEE. Trimming removed 3 bases from V and 0 bases from J; junction bases left unmatched: 5. The CDR3 is 15 residues long.

The J gene is TRBJ2-1, the V gene TRBV25-1, with D hard to call. Trimming stripped 0 bases from V and 9 bases from J, with 3 bases between. The CDR3 has 11 amino acids. Germline V lookup: CDR1 MGHDK, CDR2 SYGVNS. CDR3 residues: CASSEYREQFF. The DNA of the CDR3 is TGTGCCAGCAGTGAATATCGTGAGCAGTTCTTC. The full variable domain, completed using reference TRBV25-1 and TRBJ2-1, is EADIYQTPRYLVIGTGKKITLECSQTMGHDKMYWYQQDPGMELHLIHYSYGVNSTEKGDLSSESTVSRIRTEHFPLTLESARPSHTSQYLCASSEYREQFFGPGTRLTVL.

The chain recombines TRBV30 with TRBJ1-2; no clear D. Trimming cost V 5 bases and J 2 bases, with 9 bases left between them. This CDR3 has 12 residues. Germline CDR1 GTSNPN, CDR2 SVGIG (reference sequence). CDR3 DNA sequence: TGTGCCTGGTGGAGTGTCAACTATGGCTACACCTTC. The encoded protein is CAWWSVNYGYTF.

V is TRBV6-6 and J is TRBJ1-4; 8 bases are a match to TRBD1. The V gene end was trimmed by 11 bases and the J gene end by 8 bases; junction bases not matched to a gene: 10. The CDR3 has 13 residues. Germline-derived CDR1 and CDR2 are MNHNY and SVGAGI (reference sequence). The CDR3 sequence: CACMTGDPEKLFF. The DNA of the CDR3 is TGTGCCTGCATGACAGGGGACCCCGAAAAACTGTTTTTT.

This clone was found once. The CDR3 DNA sequence: TGTGCCAGCAGTCGGGTGGACTATGGCTACACCTTC. Translated: CASSRVDYGYTF. The chain joins TRBV28 to TRBJ1-2; D ambiguous. Trimming took off 5 bases at V and 3 bases at J, with 7 bases between the two ends. Germline CDR1 MDHEN, CDR2 SYDVKM. CDR3 length: 12 amino acids.

This clone was observed once. The genes are TRBV5-1 and TRBJ1-1; D is possibly TRBD1 (5 bases). Germline-derived CDR1 and CDR2 are SGHRS and YFSETQ. The length of the CDR3 is 12 residues. The V and J ends lost 5 bases and 11 bases respectively, with 16 bases between them. The CDR3 sequence is CASSAQGVDAFF. DNA for the CDR3: TGCGCCAGCAGTGCTCAAGGGGTCGACGCTTTCTTT.

This clone showed up just once. The gene calls are TRBV6-1 and TRBJ1-2, with a possible D match to TRBD1 (5 bases). Germline assignment: CDR1 MNHNS and CDR2 SASEGT. This CDR3 spans 14 amino acids. Trimming shortened V by 2 bases and J by 7 bases, and 14 bases separated the two germline ends. The CDR3 loop is CASSEMGPRIGYTF. DNA for the CDR3: TGTGCCAGCAGTGAAATGGGGCCAAGAATTGGCTACACCTTC.

This chain connects TRBV11-2 to TRBJ1-2, with 7 bases identical to TRBD1. The CDR3 extends over 13 amino acids. V lost 5 bases, J lost 2 bases, and 2 bases stayed unmatched. The germline gives CDR1 SGHAT, CDR2 FQNNGV. CDR3 nucleotide sequence: TGTGCCAGCAGCAAGGACAGGAACTATGGCTACACCTTC. It specifies CASSKDRNYGYTF.

The chain uses TRBV13 and TRBJ1-1, with 10 bases matching TRBD1. CDR3 length: 16 residues. Germline CDR1 is PRHDT and CDR2 is FYEKMQ (reference sequence). Trimming removed 5 bases from V and 0 bases from J; junction bases left unmatched: 6. The CDR3 nucleotides read TGTGCCAGCAGCCCACGGGACAGGGGCCTGAACACTGAAGCTTTCTTT. Translating it yields CASSPRDRGLNTEAFF.

The chain couples TRBV5-4 to TRBJ1-2; perhaps TRBD1 as D (5 bases). The CDR3 sequence is 15 residues long. V was cut by 4 bases and J by 8 bases, with 21 bases left in between. Per germline, CDR1 SGHNT and CDR2 YYREEE (reference sequence). CDR3 amino acids: CASSRTHTGSSGYTF. Here the CDR3 DNA reads TGTGCCAGCAGCCGGACCCACACAGGATCGAGCGGCTACACCTTC.

The rearrangement links TRBV4-3 to TRBJ1-2, with 7 bases aligning to TRBD1. The germline V gene has CDR1 LGHNA and CDR2 YSLEER. The CDR3 extends over 19 amino acids. After removal of 0 bases from V and 0 bases from J, the junction contained 13 bases not matched to a gene. As DNA, the CDR3 is TGCGCCAGCAGCCAAGATGCGCGACAGGGATCCACCGCTAACTATGGCTACACCTTC. It specifies CASSQDARQGSTANYGYTF.

The CDR3, as DNA: TGTGCCAGTTCCGGGACTAGCGGAGCGAACACCGGGGAGCTGTTTTTT. Its protein product is CASSGTSGANTGELFF. The rearrangement joins TRBV27 to TRBJ2-2, with 11 bases aligning to TRBD2. CDR1 and CDR2 from the germline V gene are MNHEY and SMNVEV (reference sequence). The CDR3 is made up of 16 amino acids. The J segment lost 0 bases and the V segment lost 9 bases, leaving 6 bases of the junction unmatched.

The chain uses TRBV9 and TRBJ2-7; possible D gene TRBD2, 5 bases. The CDR3 is made up of 13 amino acids. Germline assignment: CDR1 SGDLS and CDR2 YYNGEE. The V end was cut by 5 bases, the J end by 2 bases, with 11 bases between. The CDR3 sequence is CASSLGVAYEQYF. The CDR3 DNA reads as TGTGCCAGCAGTCTCGGGGTGGCCTACGAGCAGTACTTC.

The chain recombines TRBV28 with TRBJ2-1; TRBD2 aligns across 7 bases. Germline CDR1 MDHEN, CDR2 SYDVKM. Germline trimming cut 5 bases from V and 2 bases from J; bases unmatched to any gene: 15. The CDR3 is 18 amino acids. The CDR3 loop is CASSPLAGGVEPYNEQFF. CDR3 coding DNA: TGTGCCAGCAGTCCCTTAGCGGGCGGTGTGGAGCCCTACAATGAGCAGTTCTTC.

The DNA for the CDR3 is TGTGCCAGCAGCTTAAATTTTGACAGGCCAGGTCCTAACTATGGCTACACCTTC. Its protein is CASSLNFDRPGPNYGYTF. The J gene is TRBJ1-2, the V gene TRBV7-9; tentative D call: TRBD1 (6 bases). CDR1 and CDR2 (germline): SEHNR, FQNEAQ (reference sequence). The CDR3 is made up of 18 amino acids. Trimming took off 2 bases at V and 0 bases at J, with 19 bases between the two ends.

V gene TRBV5-6 combines with J gene TRBJ1-6, with 8 bases matching TRBD1. The CDR3 loop spans 16 amino acids. V was clipped by 1 base and J by 1 base; unmatched bases: 1. Per the germline V gene, CDR1 is SGHDT and CDR2 is YYEEEE. As DNA, the CDR3 is TGTGCCAGCAGCTTGACAGGGGGTTCCTATAATTCACCCCTCCACTTT. Translating it yields CASSLTGGSYNSPLHF.

The chain is built from TRBV4-1 and TRBJ1-1; D gene ambiguous. This CDR3 comprises 13 residues. Germline loops: CDR1 MGHRA, CDR2 YSYEKL. Deletions cut 0 bases from V and 11 bases from J, with 13 bases between. The CDR3 DNA reads TGCGCCAGCAGCCAAGATAAGAGGGTTAGGGCTTTCTTT. Protein: CASSQDKRVRAFF.

Notes on this clone: At one of its ends the junction is not consistent with the germline gene, which may arise from a read error. Different DNA sequences within this sample yield the same CDR3. The genes are TRBV18 and TRBJ1-2; 10 nucleotides align to TRBD1. CDR1 KGHSH and CDR2 LQKENI come from the germline V gene. The CDR3 is 16 amino acids. The CDR3 bases are TGTGCCAGCTCACCTAAGACAGGGGGCGAAAGCTATGGCTACACCTTT. The encoded protein is CASSPKTGGESYGYTF. Using reference TRBV18 and TRBJ1-2 for the parts outside the CDR3, the full variable domain is NAGVMQNPRHLVRRRGQEARLRCSPMKGHSHVYWYRQLPEEGLKFMVYLQKENIIDESGMPKERFSAEFPKEGPSILRIQQVVRGDSAAYFCASSPKTGGESYGYTFGSGTRLTVV.

This chain links TRBV19 with TRBJ1-5; D remains unclear. Trimming cost V 9 bases and J 7 bases, with 19 bases left between them. CDR3 length equals 14 residues. CDR1 LNHDA and CDR2 SQIVND come from the germline V gene (reference sequence). The CDR3 nucleotides read TGTGCCAGCACAAAGGCGATGGGGAGGCAGCCCCAGCATTTT. It encodes CASTKAMGRQPQHF.

The chain recombines TRBV2 with TRBJ1-2; 9 bases are shared with TRBD1. Germline-derived CDR1 and CDR2 are SNHLY and FYNNEI. The trim removed 6 bases at V and 8 bases at J, leaving 10 bases unmatched. The CDR3 has 14 amino acids. The CDR3 protein is CASSLQQGAEGYTF. CDR3 DNA sequence: TGTGCCAGCAGCCTACAACAGGGGGCGGAAGGCTACACCTTC. Full variable domain (remainder filled in from reference TRBV2 and TRBJ1-2): EPEVTQTPSHQVTQMGQEVILRCVPISNHLYFYWYRQILGQKVEFLVSFYNNEISEKSEIFDDQFSVERPDGSNFTLKIRSTKLEDSAMYFCASSLQQGAEGYTFGSGTRLTVV.

The V call is TRBV19, the J call TRBJ1-5; 8 nucleotides match TRBD1. This CDR3 has 20 amino acids. Germline trimming cut 2 bases from V and 3 bases from J; bases unmatched to any gene: 18. Per germline, CDR1 LNHDA and CDR2 SQIVND (reference sequence). The DNA for the CDR3 is TGTGCCAGTAGTATAAGGGGTGACGCGGCAGGGGGCGGAAACAATCAGCCCCAGCATTTT. Translation gives CASSIRGDAAGGGNNQPQHF.

This clone showed up just a few times. The J gene is TRBJ2-7, the V gene TRBV9, with D hard to call. Per the germline V gene, CDR1 is SGDLS and CDR2 is YYNGEE. V was clipped by 0 bases and J by 0 bases, with 10 bases between them. The length of the CDR3 is 15 residues. CDR3 sequence reads: CASSVAGVSSYEQYF. As DNA, the CDR3 is TGTGCCAGCAGCGTAGCAGGCGTCAGCTCCTACGAGCAGTACTTC.

The J gene is TRBJ1-6, the V gene TRBV27; perhaps TRBD1 as D (6 bases). CDR1 is MNHEY and CDR2 is SMNVEV in the germline V gene (reference sequence). Trimming removed 9 bases from V and 0 bases from J, with 15 bases in between. The CDR3 covers 16 residues. CDR3 protein: CASSGTPSSYNSPLHF. DNA for the CDR3: TGTGCCAGTTCCGGGACACCGAGCTCCTATAATTCACCCCTCCACTTT.

This clone was picked up one time. A single base is all that separates this from a far larger clone, so a read error is likely. The chain combines TRBV6-8 with TRBJ2-3, with 13 bases fitting TRBD2. The CDR3 is 15 residues long. From germline, CDR1 is MNHGY and CDR2 SAAAGT. V was clipped by 5 bases and J by 4 bases; unmatched bases: 3. CDR3 amino acids: CASSPTSGGPDTQYF. CDR3 DNA: TGTGCCAGCAGTCCGACTAGCGGGGGGCCAGATACGCAGTATTTT.

The genes are TRBV5-8 and TRBJ2-2; 7 bases match TRBD2. The CDR3 is 16 residues long. The V gene end was trimmed by 1 base and the J gene end by 3 bases; junction bases not matched to a gene: 6. The germline V gene has CDR1 SGHTS and CDR2 YDEGEE. The CDR3 nucleotides are TGTGCCAGCAGCTTGTTCCAGGGAGGGGACACCGGGGAGCTGTTTTTT. Translating it yields CASSLFQGGDTGELFF.

The chain employs TRBV5-6 and TRBJ1-1, with 7 bases fitting TRBD1. In germline, CDR1 is SGHDT, CDR2 YYEEEE. The CDR3 has 12 amino acids. V shed 3 bases and J 6 bases; nucleotides not matched to a gene: 2. The CDR3 DNA is TGTGCCAGCAGCTGGACAGGAGCTGAAGCTTTCTTT. This translates into CASSWTGAEAFF.